The sequence of this T cell receptor (beta chain) was determined in a study of T-cell reconstitution after alpha-beta-depleted transplantation in children. Preparation of the TCRbeta library used unique molecular identifiers. MiXCR was run by TCRdb on the PCR reads, yielding one entry per CDR3 protein. The table lists some 200,000 distinct CDR3 sequences, approximately 7% of them singletons, with 5.5% to 6.5% in the top ten. Study conclusions and caveats: Several hundred rapidly expanded clones from non-depleted graft cells reportedly supplied alpha-beta T cells about two months post-transplant. T-cell counts and diversity were attributed mostly to newly produced T cells one year after transplant.

This clonotype has a count of ten or more. Its antigen is currently unknown. After removal of 1 base from V and 6 bases from J, the junction contained 4 bases not matched to a gene. CDR1 and CDR2 (germline): LGHNA, YNFKEQ. The CDR3 length is 15 residues. Sequenced material: PBMCs, taken before TCRalphabeta/CD19-depleted stem cell transplant. The origin of this receptor is a boy aged 2-9 years with acute lymphoblastic leukemia, due to receive a stem cell transplant. The genes are TRBV4-2 and TRBJ2-1; TRBD2 matches at 9 bases. CDR3 DNA: TGTGCCAGCAGCCAAGGGGGAGCGGGAGGCAATGAGCAGTTCTTC. Translating it yields CASSQGGAGGNEQFF.